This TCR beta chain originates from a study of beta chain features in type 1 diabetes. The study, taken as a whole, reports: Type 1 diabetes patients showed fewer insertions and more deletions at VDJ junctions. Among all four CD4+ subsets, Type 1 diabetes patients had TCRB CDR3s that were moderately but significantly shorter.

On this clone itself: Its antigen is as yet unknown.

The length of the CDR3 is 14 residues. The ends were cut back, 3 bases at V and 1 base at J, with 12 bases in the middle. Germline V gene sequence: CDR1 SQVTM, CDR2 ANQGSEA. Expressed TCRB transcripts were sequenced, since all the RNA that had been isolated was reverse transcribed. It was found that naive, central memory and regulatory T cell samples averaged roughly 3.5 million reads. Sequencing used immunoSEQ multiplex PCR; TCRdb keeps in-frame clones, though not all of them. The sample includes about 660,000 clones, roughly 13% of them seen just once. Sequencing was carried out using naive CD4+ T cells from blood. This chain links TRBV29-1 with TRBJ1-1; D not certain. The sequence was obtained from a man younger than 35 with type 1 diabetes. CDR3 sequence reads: CSVEARSSNTEAFF. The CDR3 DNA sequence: TGCAGCGTTGAGGCACGATCCTCGAACACTGAAGCTTTCTTT.